The 29 T cell receptor beta chains reported below all come from one sample, sequenced in a study of cytomegalovirus exposure and HLA in healthy donors. With 60 Vbeta and 13 Jbeta primers, the PCR was carried out. Sequencing was performed with immunoSEQ multiplex PCR; in TCRdb, only in-frame clones are kept and a portion is missing. The sample shows some 150,000 clones, roughly 75% of them seen only once. Sequencing was done on a sample of PBMCs. The receptors here all came from a young man in good health and CMV-seronegative.

About this clone: At one end, the junction sequence differs from germline, possibly due to a read error. J is TRBJ1-1 and V is TRBV7-9; D gene ambiguous. This CDR3 is 13 amino acids long. Germline CDR1 and CDR2: SEHNR and FQNEAQ (reference sequence). DNA of the CDR3: TGTTCCAGCAGCTCCTACGAGAACACTGAAGCTTTCTTT. It yields the protein CSSSSYENTEAFF.

The rearrangement links TRBV28 to TRBJ2-1, with unresolved D. Germline CDR1 MDHEN, CDR2 SYDVKM. The CDR3 sequence is 11 residues long. V dropped 6 bases and J dropped 7 bases, with 7 bases sitting between them. CDR3 amino acids: CASRQFNEQFF. The CDR3 DNA is TGTGCCAGCAGACAGTTTAATGAGCAGTTCTTC.

J is TRBJ2-3 and V is TRBV2, with a weak D call TRBD1 (6 bases). CDR1 and CDR2 (germline): SNHLY, FYNNEI. The CDR3 has 15 amino acids. V lost 2 bases, J lost 2 bases, and 11 bases lay in between. The CDR3 DNA reads TGTGCCAGCAGTGAATGGGACATATCCACAGATACGCAGTATTTT. Translation: CASSEWDISTDTQYF.

In this sample, this clone turned up a few times. The J gene is TRBJ1-2, the V gene TRBV9; D gene unclear. Germline CDR1 reads SGDLS; CDR2 reads YYNGEE. The CDR3 loop spans 12 amino acids. Trimming cost V 3 bases and J 6 bases, with 9 bases left between them. The CDR3 nucleotides are TGTGCCAGCAGCGCCCTATATGATGGCTACACCTTC. Translation: CASSALYDGYTF.

The rearrangement uses TRBV19 and TRBJ1-4, with TRBD1 identical over 8 bases. The CDR3 contains 18 residues. Trimming removed 3 bases from V and 2 bases from J; junction bases left unmatched: 11. Looked up from germline, CDR1 is LNHDA and CDR2 is SQIVND (reference sequence). For the CDR3, the DNA is TGTGCCAGTAGTATGGGACAGGACCTCCTTGCGACTAATGAAAAACTGTTTTTT. This codes for CASSMGQDLLATNEKLFF.

This chain uses TRBV5-1 with TRBJ1-1; D is ambiguous. Per the germline V gene, CDR1 is SGHRS and CDR2 is YFSETQ. Trimming took 4 bases from V and 1 from J, leaving 14 bases between them. CDR3 size: 15 residues. CDR3 sequence reads: CASSGGYLTNTEAFF. For the CDR3, the DNA is TGCGCCAGCAGCGGCGGTTATCTCACGAACACTGAAGCTTTCTTT.

This rearrangement joins TRBV6-6 to TRBJ1-5; D might be TRBD1 (5 bases). V dropped 2 bases and J dropped 1 base, with 9 bases sitting between them. The CDR3 spans 15 residues. Germline-derived CDR1 and CDR2 are MNHNY and SVGAGI (reference sequence). The CDR3 DNA reads TGTGCCAGCAGTTACGGGTCAGGGAGCAATCAGCCCCAGCATTTT. Its protein is CASSYGSGSNQPQHF.

This chain links TRBV28 with TRBJ1-5; D call uncertain. In germline, CDR1 is MDHEN, CDR2 SYDVKM. Trimming left V 6 bases short and J 4 bases short, with 16 bases between. The CDR3 totals 15 residues. CDR3 coding DNA: TGTGCCAGCAGCCGCCCGGGGATAGTTAATCAGCCCCAGCATTTT. Protein: CASSRPGIVNQPQHF.

This clone showed up just a few times. The chain employs TRBV5-4 and TRBJ2-5, with TRBD1 identical over 7 bases. CDR1 and CDR2 from the germline V gene are SGHNT and YYREEE (reference sequence). J lost 5 bases, V lost 3 bases, and 1 base had no gene match. The CDR3 length is 12 residues. CDR3 in amino acids: CASSWDSETQYF. DNA of the CDR3: TGTGCCAGCAGCTGGGACAGTGAGACCCAGTACTTC.

To note about this clone: This same CDR3 is encoded by further DNA sequences in the sample. The chain uses TRBV6-5 and TRBJ1-1, with 8 bases identical to TRBD1. Looked up from germline, CDR1 is MNHEY and CDR2 is SVGAGI. J lost 5 bases, V lost 4 bases, and 3 bases had no gene match. CDR3 length: 13 amino acids. This CDR3 is CASSSRTGTEAFF. In DNA form, the CDR3 reads TGTGCCAGCAGTTCCAGGACAGGGACTGAAGCTTTCTTT.

The chain recombines TRBV25-1 with TRBJ2-1, with 8 nucleotides matching TRBD2. After removal of 1 base from V and 4 bases from J, the junction contained 0 bases not matched to a gene. This CDR3 is built from 14 residues. Germline assignment: CDR1 MGHDK and CDR2 SYGVNS. The CDR3 region has the DNA TGTGCCAGCAGTGAATTAGCGGGGTACAATGAGCAGTTCTTC. This gives the protein CASSELAGYNEQFF.

The gene calls are TRBV28 and TRBJ1-5; D ambiguous. Germline V CDR1 and CDR2: MDHEN, SYDVKM. CDR3 length equals 17 residues. V lost 3 bases, J lost 5 bases, and 20 bases lay in between. CDR3: CASSFFRRPMGHQPQHF. As DNA, the CDR3 is TGTGCCAGCAGTTTTTTCCGAAGGCCCATGGGCCATCAGCCCCAGCATTTT.

The CDR3, as DNA: TGTGCCAGCAAGGGGGGGGATAGCTCCTACAATGAGCAGTTCTTC. Translation gives CASKGGDSSYNEQFF. The chain links TRBV2 to TRBJ2-1; possibly TRBD2 for D (7 bases). Trimming pared 7 bases from V and 0 bases from J, leaving 13 bases between. This CDR3 contains 15 residues. CDR1 is SNHLY, CDR2 FYNNEI, per germline.

This sequence joins TRBV2 and TRBJ2-7; 7 bases map to TRBD1. Trimming cost V 4 bases and J 1 base; bases outside gene matches: 10. CDR1 and CDR2 from the germline V gene are SNHLY and FYNNEI. This CDR3 contains 16 residues. This chain's CDR3 is CASSALQGRLSYEQYF. In DNA form, the CDR3 reads TGTGCCAGCAGTGCACTACAGGGGCGCCTTTCCTACGAGCAGTACTTC.

The rearrangement links TRBV28 to TRBJ2-1; D may be TRBD1 (6 bases). The CDR3 has 12 amino acids. Per germline, CDR1 MDHEN and CDR2 SYDVKM. With 5 bases removed from V and 6 bases from J, the gap between germline ends came to 8 bases. The DNA of the CDR3 is TGTGCCAGCAGTGGCAGGGGCAATGAGCAGTTCTTC. Protein product: CASSGRGNEQFF.

The chain carries TRBV2 and TRBJ1-4, with TRBD1 as a possible D gene (6 bases). Trimming took 7 bases from V and 7 from J, leaving 16 bases between them. This CDR3 has 14 residues. CDR1 and CDR2 from the germline V gene are SNHLY and FYNNEI. This CDR3 reads CASKSRGVAEKLFF. In nucleotides, the CDR3 is TGTGCCAGCAAATCCAGGGGAGTAGCTGAAAAACTGTTTTTT. Using reference TRBV2 and TRBJ1-4 for the parts outside the CDR3, the full variable domain is EPEVTQTPSHQVTQMGQEVILRCVPISNHLYFYWYRQILGQKVEFLVSFYNNEISEKSEIFDDQFSVERPDGSNFTLKIRSTKLEDSAMYFCASKSRGVAEKLFFGSGTQLSVL.

This clone was seen more than once but under ten times. V is TRBV28 and J is TRBJ2-1, with 11 bases fitting TRBD2. Trimming removed 2 bases from V and 0 bases from J; junction bases left unmatched: 3. This CDR3 has 17 amino acids. Germline-derived CDR1 and CDR2 are MDHEN and SYDVKM. CDR3 nucleotides: TGTGCCAGCAGTTTAGGCCTAGCGGGGGGCTCCTACAATGAGCAGTTCTTC. Translation: CASSLGLAGGSYNEQFF.

The chain recombines TRBV28 with TRBJ2-5; D gene unclear. The J call is doubtful: the DNA matches TRBJ2-7 better. Germline CDR1 and CDR2: MDHEN and SYDVKM. The CDR3 contains 14 residues. The CDR3 nucleotides are TGTGCCAGCAGTTTAGAACAGCCCACCTACGAGCAGTACTTC. It translates to CASSLEQPTYEQYF.

The V and J genes are TRBV27 and TRBJ2-5; tentative D call: TRBD1 (5 bases). CDR1 is MNHEY, CDR2 SMNVEV, per germline (reference sequence). The V end was cut by 5 bases, the J end by 7 bases, with 17 bases between. CDR3 length equals 14 residues. DNA of the CDR3: TGTGCCAGCAGTGGAGAAGGGGTTTGGGGGACCCAGTACTTC. Protein: CASSGEGVWGTQYF.

Of note for this clone: One end of the junction varies from germline; a read error may be responsible. The chain carries TRBV5-1 and TRBJ1-6; 7 bases fit TRBD1. The CDR3 has 16 residues. In germline, CDR1 is SGHRS, CDR2 YFSETQ. CDR3 coding DNA: TGCGCCAGCAGCGACTCCCCACACAGGGGTATCTCACCCCTCAACTTT. It yields the protein CASSDSPHRGISPLNF.

V usage is TRBV5-1 and J usage is TRBJ2-6; weak D call: TRBD1 (6 bases). Trimming shortened V by 3 bases and J by 3 bases, and 16 bases separated the two germline ends. CDR1 is SGHRS, CDR2 YFSETQ, per germline. CDR3 size: 17 residues. CDR3 amino acids: CASSYQGSPHGANVLTF. In nucleotides, the CDR3 is TGCGCCAGCAGCTACCAGGGGTCCCCTCATGGGGCCAACGTCCTGACTTTC.

This chain connects TRBV15 to TRBJ1-4; a weak D match, TRBD1 (6 bases). CDR3 size: 16 residues. Trimming took 0 bases from V and 5 from J, leaving 13 bases between them. Per germline, CDR1 LNHNV and CDR2 YYDKDF (reference sequence). The CDR3 here is CATSRDLDRRNEKLFF. The CDR3 region has the DNA TGTGCCACCAGCAGAGATCTTGACAGGCGGAATGAAAAACTGTTTTTT.

The rearrangement uses TRBV11-2 and TRBJ2-7; 12 positions agree with TRBD2. Trimming took 4 bases from V and 2 from J; bases not matched to a gene: 3. CDR3 length: 15 residues. CDR1 and CDR2 (germline): SGHAT, FQNNGV. The CDR3 DNA reads TGTGCCAGCAGCTGGACTAGCGGGAAGGCCTACGAGCAGTACTTC. Residues: CASSWTSGKAYEQYF.

The V call is TRBV28, the J call TRBJ1-3; no clear D. The CDR3 is 14 amino acids. The ends were cut back, 5 bases at V and 0 bases at J, with 8 bases in the middle. Per germline, CDR1 MDHEN and CDR2 SYDVKM. Here the CDR3 DNA reads TGTGCCAGCAGTGGAACAGACTCTGGAAACACCATATATTTT. Its protein product is CASSGTDSGNTIYF.

This clone was observed a few times. The chain joins TRBV4-1 to TRBJ2-1; D is perhaps TRBD1 (6 bases). In germline, CDR1 is MGHRA, CDR2 YSYEKL. Trimming took off 1 base at V and 8 bases at J, with 18 bases between the two ends. The CDR3 is 16 residues long. For the CDR3, the DNA is TGCGCCAGCAGCCAAGCGTTGGGACACCGGGGCTATGAGCAGTTCTTC. Protein sequence: CASSQALGHRGYEQFF.

This clone has just a few counts. For the CDR3, the DNA is TGTGCCAGCAGTTCCTCGATGCGACAGGGAGGCTACGAGCAGTACTTC. Translation gives CASSSSMRQGGYEQYF. This rearrangement joins TRBV28 to TRBJ2-7; D is perhaps TRBD1 (7 bases). V dropped 4 bases and J dropped 3 bases, with 19 bases sitting between them. Germline loops: CDR1 MDHEN, CDR2 SYDVKM. The CDR3 length is 16 residues.

The chain employs TRBV27 and TRBJ2-6, with a possible D match to TRBD1 (6 bases). Germline lookup yields CDR1 MNHEY and CDR2 SMNVEV (reference sequence). The V and J ends lost 5 bases and 0 bases respectively, with 11 bases between them. This CDR3 contains 16 residues. As DNA, the CDR3 is TGTGCCAGCAGTCCCTGGACAGACTCTGGGGCCAACGTCCTGACTTTC. This sequence encodes CASSPWTDSGANVLTF.

The J gene is TRBJ2-7, the V gene TRBV27; perhaps TRBD2 as D (6 bases). This CDR3 is built from 13 residues. Trimming shortened V by 6 bases and J by 0 bases, and 9 bases separated the two germline ends. Germline assignment: CDR1 MNHEY and CDR2 SMNVEV (reference sequence). For the CDR3, the DNA is TGTGCCAGCAGCCCCGGGAGCTCCTACGAGCAGTACTTC. It encodes CASSPGSSYEQYF.

This clone was observed a few times. The chain employs TRBV6-1 and TRBJ2-3, with 10 nucleotides matching TRBD1. This CDR3 has 14 residues. The germline gives CDR1 MNHNS, CDR2 SASEGT. The V and J ends lost 8 bases and 6 bases, in that order; junction bases with no gene match: 8. The CDR3 DNA reads TGTGCCAGCCTTCGACAGGGGGCGGGGGATACGCAGTATTTT. Its translation: CASLRQGAGDTQYF.